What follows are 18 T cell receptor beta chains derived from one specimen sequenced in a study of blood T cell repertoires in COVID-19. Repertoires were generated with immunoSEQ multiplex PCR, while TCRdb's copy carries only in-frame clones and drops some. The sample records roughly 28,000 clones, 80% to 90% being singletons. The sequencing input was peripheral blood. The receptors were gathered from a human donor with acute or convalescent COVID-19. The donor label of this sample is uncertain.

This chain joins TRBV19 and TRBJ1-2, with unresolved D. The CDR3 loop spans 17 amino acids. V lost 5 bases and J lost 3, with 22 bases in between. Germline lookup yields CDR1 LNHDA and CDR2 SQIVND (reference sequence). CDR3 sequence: CASSRDLIRVSHYGYTF. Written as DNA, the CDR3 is TGTGCCAGTAGTCGCGATCTCATTCGAGTCTCACACTATGGCTACACCTTC. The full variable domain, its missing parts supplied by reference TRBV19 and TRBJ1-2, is DGGITQSPKYLFRKEGQNVTLSCEQNLNHDAMYWYRQDPGQGLRLIYYSQIVNDFQKGDIAEGYSVSREKKESFPLTVTSAQKNPTAFYLCASSRDLIRVSHYGYTFGSGTRLTVV.

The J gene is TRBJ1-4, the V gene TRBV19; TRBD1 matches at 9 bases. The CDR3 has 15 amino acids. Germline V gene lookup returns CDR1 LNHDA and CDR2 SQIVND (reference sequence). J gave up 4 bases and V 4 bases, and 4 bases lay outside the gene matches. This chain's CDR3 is CASSRGQGLNEKLFF. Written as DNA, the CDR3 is TGTGCCAGTAGTAGGGGACAGGGACTTAATGAAAAACTGTTTTTT.

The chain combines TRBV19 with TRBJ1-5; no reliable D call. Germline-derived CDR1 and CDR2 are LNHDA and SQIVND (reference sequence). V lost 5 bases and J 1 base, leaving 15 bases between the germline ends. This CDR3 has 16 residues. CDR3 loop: CASSPRGGRSNQPQHF. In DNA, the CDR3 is TGTGCCAGTAGTCCTCGGGGAGGGAGGAGCAATCAGCCCCAGCATTTT. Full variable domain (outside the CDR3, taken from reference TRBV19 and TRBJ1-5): DGGITQSPKYLFRKEGQNVTLSCEQNLNHDAMYWYRQDPGQGLRLIYYSQIVNDFQKGDIAEGYSVSREKKESFPLTVTSAQKNPTAFYLCASSPRGGRSNQPQHFGDGTRLSIL.

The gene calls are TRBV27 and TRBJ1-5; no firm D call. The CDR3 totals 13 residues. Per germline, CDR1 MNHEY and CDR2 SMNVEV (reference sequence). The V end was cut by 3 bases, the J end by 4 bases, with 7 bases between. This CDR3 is CASSLAVNQPQHF. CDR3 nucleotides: TGTGCCAGCAGTTTGGCGGTGAATCAGCCCCAGCATTTT.

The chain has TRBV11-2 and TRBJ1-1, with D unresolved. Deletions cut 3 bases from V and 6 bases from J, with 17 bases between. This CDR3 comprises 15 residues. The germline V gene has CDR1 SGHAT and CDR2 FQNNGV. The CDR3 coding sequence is TGTGCCAGCAGCTTCCCCGAGCGGGGAAGGTCTGAAGCTTTCTTT. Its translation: CASSFPERGRSEAFF.

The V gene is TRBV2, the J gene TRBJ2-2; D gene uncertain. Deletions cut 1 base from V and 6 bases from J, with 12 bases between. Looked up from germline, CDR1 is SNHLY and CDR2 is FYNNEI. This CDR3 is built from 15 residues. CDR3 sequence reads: CASSEVQKRAGELFF. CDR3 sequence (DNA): TGTGCCAGCAGTGAAGTGCAGAAGCGAGCCGGGGAGCTGTTTTTT.

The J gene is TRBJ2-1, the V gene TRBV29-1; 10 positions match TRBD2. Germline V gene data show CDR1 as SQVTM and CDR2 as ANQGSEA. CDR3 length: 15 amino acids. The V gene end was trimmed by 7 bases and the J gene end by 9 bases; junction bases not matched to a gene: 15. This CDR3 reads CSEGGVGTSAFEQFF. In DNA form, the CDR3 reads TGCAGCGAAGGAGGGGTAGGGACTAGCGCATTTGAGCAGTTCTTC.

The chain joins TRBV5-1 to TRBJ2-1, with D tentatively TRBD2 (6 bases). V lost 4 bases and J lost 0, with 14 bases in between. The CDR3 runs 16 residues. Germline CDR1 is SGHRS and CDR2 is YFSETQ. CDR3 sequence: CASSRGLLTSYNEQFF. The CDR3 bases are TGCGCCAGCAGCCGGGGACTTCTAACCTCCTACAATGAGCAGTTCTTC. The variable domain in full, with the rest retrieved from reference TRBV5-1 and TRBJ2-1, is KAGVTQTPRYLIKTRGQQVTLSCSPISGHRSVSWYQQTPGQGLQFLFEYFSETQRNKGNFPGRFSGRQFSNSRSEMNVSTLELGDSALYLCASSRGLLTSYNEQFFGPGTRLTVL.

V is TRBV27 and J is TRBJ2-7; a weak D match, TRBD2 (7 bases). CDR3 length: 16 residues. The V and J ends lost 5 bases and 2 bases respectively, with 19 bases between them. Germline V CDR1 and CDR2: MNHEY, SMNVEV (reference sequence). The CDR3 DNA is TGTGCCAGCAGTCTCCTGAGGGGGGGTGATACCTACGAGCAGTACTTC. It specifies CASSLLRGGDTYEQYF.

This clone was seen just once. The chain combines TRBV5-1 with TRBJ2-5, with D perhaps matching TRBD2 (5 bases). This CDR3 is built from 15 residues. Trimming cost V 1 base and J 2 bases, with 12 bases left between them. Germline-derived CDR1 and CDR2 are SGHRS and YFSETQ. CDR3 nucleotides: TGCGCCAGCAGCTTGATGAGGGTCCCGCAAGAGACCCAGTACTTC. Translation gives CASSLMRVPQETQYF. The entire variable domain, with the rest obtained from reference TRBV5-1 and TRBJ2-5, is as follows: KAGVTQTPRYLIKTRGQQVTLSCSPISGHRSVSWYQQTPGQGLQFLFEYFSETQRNKGNFPGRFSGRQFSNSRSEMNVSTLELGDSALYLCASSLMRVPQETQYFGPGTRLLVL.

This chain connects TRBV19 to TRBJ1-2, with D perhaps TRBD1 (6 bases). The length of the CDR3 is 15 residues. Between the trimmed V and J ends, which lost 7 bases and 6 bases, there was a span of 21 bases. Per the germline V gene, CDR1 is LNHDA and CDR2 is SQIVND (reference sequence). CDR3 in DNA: TGTGCCAGTAAGGTTCATCAGGGGTTTGCGGATGGCTACACCTTC. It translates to CASKVHQGFADGYTF.

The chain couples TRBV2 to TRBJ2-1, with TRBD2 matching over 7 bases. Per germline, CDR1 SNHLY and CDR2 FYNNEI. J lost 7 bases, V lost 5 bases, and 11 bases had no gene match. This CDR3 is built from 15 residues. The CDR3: CASSSTSDKANEQFF. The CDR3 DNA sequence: TGTGCCAGCAGTTCCACTAGCGACAAGGCGAATGAGCAGTTCTTC.

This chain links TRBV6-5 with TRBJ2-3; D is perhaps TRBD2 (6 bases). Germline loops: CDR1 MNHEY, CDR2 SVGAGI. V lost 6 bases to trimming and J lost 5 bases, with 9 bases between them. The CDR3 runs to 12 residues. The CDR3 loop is CASSTGEDTQYF. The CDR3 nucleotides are TGTGCCAGCAGCACGGGGGAAGATACGCAGTATTTT.

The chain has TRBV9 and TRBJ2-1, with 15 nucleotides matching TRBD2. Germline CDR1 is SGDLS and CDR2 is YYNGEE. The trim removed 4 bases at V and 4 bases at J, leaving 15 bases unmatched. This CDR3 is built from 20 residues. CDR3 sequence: CASSRGTSGGNSPKYNEQFF. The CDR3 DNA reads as TGTGCCAGCAGCCGTGGGACTAGCGGGGGGAATTCCCCGAAGTACAATGAGCAGTTCTTC.

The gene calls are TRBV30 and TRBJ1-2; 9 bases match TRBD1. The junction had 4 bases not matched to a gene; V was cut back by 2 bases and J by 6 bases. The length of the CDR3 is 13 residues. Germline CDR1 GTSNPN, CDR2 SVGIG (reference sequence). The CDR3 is CAWSRGDRDGYTF. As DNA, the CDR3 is TGTGCCTGGAGTCGTGGGGACAGGGATGGCTACACCTTC.

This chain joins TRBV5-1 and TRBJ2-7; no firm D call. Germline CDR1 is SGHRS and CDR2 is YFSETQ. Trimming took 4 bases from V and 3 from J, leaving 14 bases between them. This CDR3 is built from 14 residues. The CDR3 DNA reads TGCGCCAGCAGCCTAGGAAGGAGCGACTACGAGCAGTACTTC. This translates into CASSLGRSDYEQYF.

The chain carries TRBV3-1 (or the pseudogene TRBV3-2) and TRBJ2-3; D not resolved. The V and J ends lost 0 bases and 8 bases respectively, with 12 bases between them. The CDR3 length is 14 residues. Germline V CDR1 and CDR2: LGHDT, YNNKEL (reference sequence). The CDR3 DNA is TGTGCCAGCAGCCAAGATACTGCATCAGGTACGCAGTATTTT. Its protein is CASSQDTASGTQYF.

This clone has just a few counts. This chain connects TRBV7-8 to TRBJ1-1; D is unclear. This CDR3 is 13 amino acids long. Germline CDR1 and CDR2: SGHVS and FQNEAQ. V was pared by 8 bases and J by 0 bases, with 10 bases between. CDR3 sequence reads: CASGEQMNTEAFF. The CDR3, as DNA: TGTGCCAGCGGCGAACAGATGAACACTGAAGCTTTCTTT.